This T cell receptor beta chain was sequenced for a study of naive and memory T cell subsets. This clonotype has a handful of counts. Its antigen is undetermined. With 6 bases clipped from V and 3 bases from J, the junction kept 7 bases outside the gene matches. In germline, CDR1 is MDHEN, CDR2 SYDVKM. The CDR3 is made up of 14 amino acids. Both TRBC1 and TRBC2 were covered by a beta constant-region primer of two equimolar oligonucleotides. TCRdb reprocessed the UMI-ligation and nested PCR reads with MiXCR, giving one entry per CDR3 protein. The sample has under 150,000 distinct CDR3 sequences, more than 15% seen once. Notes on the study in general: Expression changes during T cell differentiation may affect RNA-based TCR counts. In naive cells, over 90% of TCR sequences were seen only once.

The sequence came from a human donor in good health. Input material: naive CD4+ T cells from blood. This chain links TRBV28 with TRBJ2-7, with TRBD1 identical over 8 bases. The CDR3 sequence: CASRPGQEIYEQYF. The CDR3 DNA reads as TGTGCCAGCAGGCCGGGACAGGAGATCTACGAGCAGTACTTC.